Shown below are 3 T cell receptor beta chains from a single sample sequenced in a study of T cell repertoires in cytomegalovirus infection. MiXCR, applied by TCRdb to the reads, yields one record per CDR3 protein. The sample lists roughly 230,000 distinct CDR3 sequences, under 8.5% seen once, with around 6.5% in the top ten. Sample: PBMCs. The receptor set was obtained from a human donor in good health (CMV status not recorded). Some clones in this sample may be carry-over from other donors' samples.

This clonotype was observed many times. This chain joins TRBV7-2 and TRBJ2-1; perhaps D is TRBD1 or TRBD2 (5 bases each). V lost 6 bases to trimming and J lost 9 bases, with 12 bases between them. Germline V CDR1 and CDR2: SGHTA, FQGNSA. The CDR3 has 12 residues. The CDR3 DNA reads as TGTGCCAGCAGGGGGGATGGGGGTGAGCAGTTCTTC. Amino acid sequence: CASRGDGGEQFF.

This clonotype was observed at least ten times. The V and J genes are TRBV28 and TRBJ2-7; no clear D gene. Germline V gene lookup returns CDR1 MDHEN and CDR2 SYDVKM. The V and J ends lost 3 bases and 2 bases respectively, with 11 bases between them. The CDR3 extends over 14 amino acids. DNA for the CDR3: TGTGCCAGCAGTTTTCGCAGGTGGGCCTACGAGCAGTACTTC. Its translation: CASSFRRWAYEQYF.

In this sample, this clonotype turned up many times. V is TRBV2 and J is TRBJ1-2; a weak D match, TRBD1 (6 bases). CDR1 is SNHLY and CDR2 is FYNNEI in the germline V gene. V was shortened by 10 bases and J by 4 bases, with 13 bases between the two germline ends. This CDR3 contains 12 residues. CDR3 region: CATTGQLYGYTF. CDR3 nucleotides: TGTGCCACCACTGGACAGCTCTATGGCTACACCTTC.